Below, 29 T cell receptor beta chains from the same sample are listed, as sequenced in a study of blood T cell repertoires in COVID-19. Produced via immunoSEQ multiplex PCR; TCRdb's table is partial and in-frame only. The sample yields around 140,000 clones, over 75% seen once. The sample consisted of peripheral blood. The receptors derive from a man aged 60-69 years with active or convalescent COVID-19.

The J gene is TRBJ1-1, the V gene TRBV19; no reliable D call. V was shortened by 7 bases and J by 2 bases, with 11 bases between the two germline ends. Germline CDR1 and CDR2: LNHDA and SQIVND (reference sequence). CDR3 length: 13 residues. The CDR3 DNA follows: TGTGCCAGTACCGGACGGGGAAACACTGAAGCTTTCTTT. This gives the protein CASTGRGNTEAFF.

This clone came up a few times. This chain links TRBV7-2 with TRBJ2-2; weak D call: TRBD2 (6 bases). The germline gives CDR1 SGHTA, CDR2 FQGNSA. The CDR3 runs 14 residues. Trimming left V 2 bases short and J 7 bases short, with 11 bases between. The CDR3: CASSLSLGGGELFF. CDR3 nucleotides: TGTGCCAGCAGCTTAAGCCTCGGGGGCGGGGAGCTGTTTTTT. Using reference TRBV7-2 and TRBJ2-2 for the parts outside the CDR3, the full variable domain is GAGVSQSPSNKVTEKGKDVELRCDPISGHTALYWYRQSLGQGLEFLIYFQGNSAPDKSGLPSDRFSAERTGGSVSTLTIQRTQQEDSAVYLCASSLSLGGGELFFGEGSRLTVL.

This chain connects TRBV4-2 to TRBJ2-1; 12 bases match TRBD2. This CDR3 spans 17 amino acids. With V trimmed by 4 bases and J by 2 bases, 6 bases remained unmatched. The germline gives CDR1 LGHNA, CDR2 YNFKEQ. CDR3 sequence: CASSLGGLAGTYNEQFF. The CDR3 nucleotides are TGTGCCAGCAGCCTCGGCGGACTAGCGGGAACCTACAATGAGCAGTTCTTC.

The gene calls are TRBV6-5 and TRBJ2-7, with 11 bases fitting TRBD1. The CDR3 contains 13 residues. CDR1 and CDR2 (germline): MNHEY, SVGAGI. Trimming removed 4 bases from V and 5 bases from J; junction bases left unmatched: 1. CDR3 DNA sequence: TGTGCCAGCAGTTGGGACAGGGGGGACGAGCAGTACTTC. Translating it yields CASSWDRGDEQYF.

The genes are TRBV7-6 and TRBJ2-1, with a weak D call TRBD2 (5 bases). Germline lookup yields CDR1 SGHVS and CDR2 FNYEAQ. CDR3 size: 16 residues. V lost 1 base to trimming and J lost 0 bases, with 10 bases between them. The CDR3 DNA reads as TGTGCCAGCAGCTTAGATGCGGGCAGCTCCTACAATGAGCAGTTCTTC. Its translation is CASSLDAGSSYNEQFF.

This chain links TRBV29-1 with TRBJ2-7; the D gene is possibly TRBD1 (6 bases). The germline gives CDR1 SQVTM, CDR2 ANQGSEA. The ends were cut back, 7 bases at V and 5 bases at J, with 27 bases in the middle. The length of the CDR3 is 16 residues. CDR3 DNA sequence: TGCAGCGGAGGAGCTGGACAGACCCAGAGAATTGACGAGCAGTACTTC. Translation gives CSGGAGQTQRIDEQYF.

The V call is TRBV15, the J call TRBJ2-2, with 8 bases fitting TRBD1. Germline assignment: CDR1 LNHNV and CDR2 YYDKDF (reference sequence). V lost 0 bases to trimming and J lost 4 bases; unmatched junction nucleotides: 1. The CDR3 sequence is 15 residues long. CDR3 protein: CATSRETGVTGELFF. In DNA form, the CDR3 reads TGTGCCACCAGCAGAGAGACAGGGGTCACCGGGGAGCTGTTTTTT. The variable domain in full, with the rest retrieved from reference TRBV15 and TRBJ2-2, is DAMVIQNPRYQVTQFGKPVTLSCSQTLNHNVMYWYQQKSSQAPKLLFHYYDKDFNNEADTPDNFQSRRPNTSFCFLDIRSPGLGDTAMYLCATSRETGVTGELFFGEGSRLTVL.

The chain uses TRBV28 and TRBJ1-5; D possibly corresponds to TRBD1 (5 bases). The V gene lost 1 base and the J gene lost 4 bases, with 14 bases spanning the gap. This CDR3 region has 16 residues. The V gene's germline CDR1 is MDHEN and CDR2 SYDVKM. CDR3 in DNA: TGTGCCAGCAGTTTATCGCGGGGCGCATGGAATCAGCCCCAGCATTTT. Translated: CASSLSRGAWNQPQHF. Based on the CDR3 plus reference TRBV28 and TRBJ1-5, the full variable domain is DVKVTQSSRYLVKRTGEKVFLECVQDMDHENMFWYRQDPGLGLRLIYFSYDVKMKEKGDIPEGYSVSREKKERFSLILESASTNQTSMYLCASSLSRGAWNQPQHFGDGTRLSIL.

The gene calls are TRBV5-1 and TRBJ1-4; perhaps TRBD1 as D (5 bases). Germline CDR1 is SGHRS and CDR2 is YFSETQ. Trimming left V 0 bases short and J 11 bases short, with 14 bases between. The CDR3 length is 14 residues. The CDR3 nucleotides are TGCGCCAGCAGCTTGGTGGGAGGCGAGGGGAAACTGTTTTTT. Translated: CASSLVGGEGKLFF.

V is TRBV7-9 and J is TRBJ1-4; 7 bases align to TRBD1. Per germline, CDR1 SEHNR and CDR2 FQNEAQ (reference sequence). This CDR3 is built from 18 residues. V gave up 2 bases and J gave up 0 bases; unmatched junction bases: 9. The CDR3 spells CASSLRRGTVATNEKLFF. DNA of the CDR3: TGTGCCAGCAGCTTAAGGCGCGGGACAGTTGCAACTAATGAAAAACTGTTTTTT.

The chain is built from TRBV9 and TRBJ2-3; tentatively, D is TRBD1 (8 bases). V was trimmed by 2 bases and J by 2 bases, leaving 15 bases between them. This CDR3 region has 16 residues. Germline CDR1 SGDLS, CDR2 YYNGEE. The DNA of the CDR3 is TGTGCCAGCAGCGTTACAGGGGGGGCTGCCACAGATACGCAGTATTTT. This codes for CASSVTGGAATDTQYF.

Here the CDR3 reads CASSLDMRGPRDYGYTF. The CDR3 DNA is TGCGCCAGCAGCTTGGATATGCGGGGCCCCCGGGACTATGGCTACACCTTC. V is TRBV5-1 and J is TRBJ1-2; D perhaps matches TRBD1 (5 bases). Deletions cut 0 bases from V and 3 bases from J, with 18 bases between. The CDR3 sequence is 17 residues long. Germline CDR1 is SGHRS and CDR2 is YFSETQ.

The rearrangement joins TRBV7-2 to TRBJ2-2; D perhaps matches TRBD2 (6 bases). There are 17 residues in the CDR3. CDR1 and CDR2 from the germline V gene are SGHTA and FQGNSA. Trimming shortened V by 1 base and J by 6 bases, and 18 bases separated the two germline ends. CDR3 protein: CASSLVPQTSLAGELFF. CDR3 nucleotides: TGTGCCAGCAGCTTAGTCCCCCAAACTAGCTTGGCCGGGGAGCTGTTTTTT.

The chain couples TRBV5-1 to TRBJ1-6; TRBD1 is a possible D gene (6 bases). The V end lost 5 bases, the J end lost 7 bases, and 16 bases lay between the germline ends. Germline V gene sequence: CDR1 SGHRS, CDR2 YFSETQ. The CDR3 runs 15 residues. CDR3 coding DNA: TGCGCCAGCAGTCGAGGGGGAGAGAGGAATTCACCCCTCCACTTT. Its translation is CASSRGGERNSPLHF.

The CDR3 DNA is TGTGCCAGCAGCTTAGTTCCCCAGGGGGCGTCAGGAAACACCATATATTTT. Protein: CASSLVPQGASGNTIYF. This chain connects TRBV7-2 to TRBJ1-3; TRBD1 matches at 8 bases. CDR1 and CDR2 (germline): SGHTA, FQGNSA. J was trimmed by 4 bases and V by 1 base; bases with no gene match: 9. The CDR3 loop spans 17 amino acids.

This clone occurred once. The rearrangement uses TRBV11-3 and TRBJ2-1; 9 nucleotides match TRBD2. The germline gives CDR1 SGHNT, CDR2 YENEEA. The V segment lost 2 bases and the J segment 5 bases; nucleotides outside the gene matches: 4. CDR3 length: 15 amino acids. CDR3 loop: CASSLSSGRNNEQFF. The DNA for the CDR3 is TGTGCCAGCAGCTTAAGTAGCGGGAGAAACAATGAGCAGTTCTTC. The whole variable domain, filled in from reference TRBV11-3 and TRBJ2-1, reads EAGVVQSPRYKIIEKKQPVAFWCNPISGHNTLYWYLQNLGQGPELLIRYENEEAVDDSQLPKDRFSAERLKGVDSTLKIQPAELGDSAVYLCASSLSSGRNNEQFFGPGTRLTVL.

This clone was found a few times. The chain carries TRBV28 and TRBJ2-7, with a possible D match to TRBD1 (6 bases). The CDR3 totals 14 residues. CDR1 and CDR2 from the germline V gene are MDHEN and SYDVKM. V lost 3 bases and J lost 0, with 9 bases in between. CDR3 residues: CASSFDRSSYEQYF. CDR3 coding DNA: TGTGCCAGCAGTTTTGACAGGAGCTCCTACGAGCAGTACTTC.

The V and J genes are TRBV28 and TRBJ1-2; 7 bases align to TRBD1. Trimming cost V 3 bases and J 6 bases; bases outside gene matches: 7. The germline gives CDR1 MDHEN, CDR2 SYDVKM. This CDR3 region has 14 residues. CDR3 DNA sequence: TGTGCCAGCAGTTTCCCTAGGGACAGCAATGGCTACACCTTC. It specifies CASSFPRDSNGYTF.

This chain joins TRBV30 and TRBJ1-1; D unclear. V was cut by 4 bases and J by 2 bases, with 11 bases left in between. The germline gives CDR1 GTSNPN, CDR2 SVGIG (reference sequence). The CDR3 contains 13 residues. This CDR3 is CAWKRQENTEAFF. CDR3 nucleotide sequence: TGTGCCTGGAAAAGGCAGGAAAACACTGAAGCTTTCTTT.

This chain connects TRBV28 to TRBJ2-5; a weak D match, TRBD2 (6 bases). Trimming stripped 4 bases from V and 0 bases from J, with 12 bases between. The V gene's germline CDR1 is MDHEN and CDR2 SYDVKM. CDR3 size: 15 residues. Here the CDR3 reads CASSSGLQYQETQYF. The DNA for the CDR3 is TGTGCCAGCAGTTCGGGACTTCAGTACCAAGAGACCCAGTACTTC.

The chain uses TRBV5-6 and TRBJ2-3; 7 bases are shared with TRBD1. The trim removed 4 bases at V and 6 bases at J, leaving 2 bases unmatched. Germline V gives CDR1 SGHDT, CDR2 YYEEEE. The CDR3 is made up of 12 amino acids. The CDR3 protein is CASSPRGDTQYF. CDR3 nucleotides: TGTGCCAGCAGCCCCAGGGGGGATACGCAGTATTTT.

This clone has just one count. The gene calls are TRBV28 and TRBJ2-7, with D uncertain. Looked up from germline, CDR1 is MDHEN and CDR2 is SYDVKM. The V end was cut by 2 bases, the J end by 0 bases, with 11 bases between. CDR3 length equals 15 residues. The CDR3 nucleotides are TGTGCCAGCAGTTTACCATTGACTGGCTCCTACGAGCAGTACTTC. Translating it yields CASSLPLTGSYEQYF.

The chain has TRBV4-2 and TRBJ1-6; TRBD1 is a possible D gene (5 bases). The CDR3 covers 16 residues. Germline lookup yields CDR1 LGHNA and CDR2 YNFKEQ. The V gene lost 1 base and the J gene lost 1 base, with 8 bases spanning the gap. CDR3: CASSQGGDSYNSPLHF. CDR3 nucleotides: TGTGCCAGCAGCCAAGGGGGCGATTCCTATAATTCACCCCTCCACTTT.

The chain is built from TRBV7-9 and TRBJ1-1, with TRBD1 identical over 9 bases. Unmatched junction bases numbered 9, after V lost 5 bases and J lost 2 bases. CDR3 length: 16 residues. Germline V gene lookup returns CDR1 SEHNR and CDR2 FQNEAQ (reference sequence). CDR3 bases: TGTGCCAGCAGCCAGAAACAGGGGGCGCAAAACACTGAAGCTTTCTTT. This translates into CASSQKQGAQNTEAFF.

The chain recombines TRBV4-3 with TRBJ2-7, with 7 bases lining up with TRBD2. The length of the CDR3 is 15 residues. Trimming cost V 4 bases and J 7 bases; bases outside gene matches: 13. Germline lookup yields CDR1 LGHNA and CDR2 YSLEER. The CDR3 region has the DNA TGCGCCAGCAGCCCGGCGGGAGCCCCCGTTCAAGAGCAGTACTTC. Protein product: CASSPAGAPVQEQYF.

The V and J genes are TRBV5-1 and TRBJ1-3; D possibly corresponds to TRBD1 (6 bases). The CDR3 extends over 15 amino acids. Trimming took off 0 bases at V and 3 bases at J, with 10 bases between the two ends. Germline CDR1 reads SGHRS; CDR2 reads YFSETQ. This CDR3 is CASSLEGVGGNTIYF. In nucleotides, the CDR3 is TGCGCCAGCAGCTTGGAGGGGGTCGGTGGAAACACCATATATTTT.

V usage is TRBV7-2 and J usage is TRBJ1-5, with D possibly being TRBD1 (6 bases). The CDR3 has 15 amino acids. The germline V gene encodes CDR1 SGHTA and CDR2 FQGNSA. Trimming cost V 1 base and J 5 bases, with 12 bases left between them. CDR3 amino acids: CASSLGPGEYQPQHF. As DNA, the CDR3 is TGTGCCAGCAGCTTAGGCCCAGGGGAGTATCAGCCCCAGCATTTT.

The chain links TRBV5-1 to TRBJ2-3, with D possibly matching TRBD2 (6 bases). Trimming cost V 4 bases and J 4 bases, with 13 bases left between them. This CDR3 region has 14 residues. CDR1 and CDR2 (germline): SGHRS, YFSETQ. The chain's CDR3 is CASSTGDWSDTQYF. The DNA for the CDR3 is TGCGCCAGCAGCACGGGGGACTGGTCAGATACGCAGTATTTT.

The rearrangement joins TRBV2 to TRBJ2-5; perhaps TRBD2 as D (6 bases). CDR1 is SNHLY and CDR2 is FYNNEI in the germline V gene. This CDR3 contains 13 residues. V lost 11 bases and J 2 bases, leaving 15 bases between the germline ends. DNA for the CDR3: TGTGCCTCCGTCGGGGGTTTACAAGAGACCCAGTACTTC. Amino acids: CASVGGLQETQYF.